The entry below gives a single T cell receptor (beta chain) sequence along with its context. Here immunoSEQ multiplex PCR was the method, and the copy in TCRdb shows in-frame clones only, minus some. The sample includes 150,000 to 200,000 clones, about nine tenths of them seen just once. Cohorts were based on clinical histories the participants reported. Recovered participants had two consecutive negative NP/OP PCR tests, healthcare professional clearance, or symptom resolution. The data derive from a study of blood T cell repertoires in COVID-19. Study overall: The cDNA or gDNA used as material had been derived from T cells, B-cell-depleted T cells, or PBMCs.

V was cut by 8 bases and J by 6 bases, with 22 bases left in between. In germline, CDR1 is MNHEY, CDR2 SMNVEV (reference sequence). The CDR3 covers 15 residues. The sample comprised PBMCs or T cells enriched from blood (not recorded which). The TCR comes from a woman between 18 and 29 years old who had recovered from COVID-19. The rearrangement joins TRBV27 to TRBJ1-1; D not certain. DNA for the CDR3: TGTGCCAGCGGACGTGACGGCCCTAGCTATGCTGAAGCTTTCTTT. Its translation: CASGRDGPSYAEAFF.